This entry lists 12 T cell receptor beta chains sequenced from one sample in a study of blood T cell repertoires in COVID-19. Generated by immunoSEQ multiplex PCR, the TCRdb table keeps only in-frame clones and is missing some. Of fewer than 50,000 clones listed, roughly 91% are singletons. Sequenced: peripheral blood. All receptors come from a man between 50 and 59 years old with active COVID-19.

Concerning this clone: The germline gene is not matched at one end of the junction; a read error may be the cause. The rearrangement joins TRBV7-7 to TRBJ2-1, with D perhaps matching TRBD2 (6 bases). The germline CDR1 and CDR2 sequences are SSHAT and FNYEAQ (reference sequence). The CDR3 extends over 15 amino acids. The CDR3 region is CASSSRLGLQDEQFF. The CDR3 DNA follows: TGTGCTAGCAGCTCCCGACTAGGACTACAGGATGAGCAGTTCTTC.

The V and J genes are TRBV5-1 and TRBJ2-3, with TRBD2 identical over 9 bases. Germline V gene lookup returns CDR1 SGHRS and CDR2 YFSETQ. This CDR3 is 16 amino acids long. Trimming removed 4 bases from V and 0 bases from J; junction bases left unmatched: 6. In nucleotides, the CDR3 is TGCGCCAGCAGCCCAGGCGGGAGGGCGAGCACAGATACGCAGTATTTT. Residues: CASSPGGRASTDTQYF.

This clone is a singleton in its sample. This chain connects TRBV28 to TRBJ1-4; D possibly corresponds to TRBD1 (5 bases). Between the trimmed V and J ends, which lost 5 bases and 10 bases, there was a span of 23 bases. Germline CDR1 is MDHEN and CDR2 is SYDVKM. The CDR3 has 16 amino acids. The CDR3 sequence is CASSPAGGGRPGKLFF. CDR3 coding DNA: TGTGCCAGCAGTCCAGCCGGGGGGGGACGTCCGGGAAAACTGTTTTTT.

The gene calls are TRBV23-1 and TRBJ2-5; possible D gene TRBD1, 5 bases. TRBV23-1 is treated as an ORF (open reading frame) with a function not yet certain. V was pared by 0 bases and J by 5 bases, with 10 bases between. The CDR3 contains 14 residues. CDR3 DNA sequence: TGCGCCAGCAGTCAATCGCAGGGTAAGGAGACCCAGTACTTC. Protein sequence: CASSQSQGKETQYF.

This clone was seen just once. The chain couples TRBV5-4 to TRBJ1-4, with 10 positions matching TRBD1. The CDR3 has 16 amino acids. V lost 2 bases to trimming and J lost 6 bases; unmatched junction nucleotides: 7. Germline V gives CDR1 SGHNT, CDR2 YYREEE (reference sequence). The CDR3 DNA sequence: TGTGCCAGCAGCTTTCTAGGACAGGGGGGGGATGAAAAACTGTTTTTT. The encoded protein is CASSFLGQGGDEKLFF.

V usage is TRBV10-2 and J usage is TRBJ2-1; 9 bases are shared with TRBD2. Unmatched junction bases numbered 9, after V lost 3 bases and J lost 6 bases. Germline V gene lookup returns CDR1 WSHSY and CDR2 SAAADI. The CDR3 spans 16 residues. CDR3 nucleotide sequence: TGCGCCAGCAGTGACTCGCGGCTAGCGGGGCTCAATGAGCAGTTCTTC. Encoded protein: CASSDSRLAGLNEQFF.

The table lists this clone with a count of one. The chain is built from TRBV7-8 and TRBJ2-5, with 12 positions matching TRBD2. Germline assignment: CDR1 SGHVS and CDR2 FQNEAQ. The junction had 8 bases not matched to a gene; V was cut back by 1 base and J by 5 bases. CDR3 length equals 17 residues. Written as DNA, the CDR3 is TGTGCCAGCAGCTTAGTTCTACTAGCGGGGGGTACCGAGACCCAGTACTTC. It encodes CASSLVLLAGGTETQYF.

This rearrangement joins TRBV4-3 to TRBJ2-7, with a weak D call TRBD2 (5 bases). The germline CDR1 and CDR2 sequences are LGHNA and YSLEER. There are 17 residues in the CDR3. Trimming pared 0 bases from V and 4 bases from J, leaving 19 bases between. DNA for the CDR3: TGCGCCAGCAGCCAAGATGAATTGTCAGGTCGAGGGTACGAGCAGTACTTC. Protein: CASSQDELSGRGYEQYF.

The DNA of the CDR3 is TGTGCCAGTAGTAGCGGACTAGCGGGAGGCGAGCAGTACTTC. Protein sequence: CASSSGLAGGEQYF. The chain joins TRBV19 to TRBJ2-7, with TRBD2 matching 14 bases. CDR3 length: 14 amino acids. V was clipped by 4 bases and J by 6 bases; unmatched bases: 2. Germline lookup yields CDR1 LNHDA and CDR2 SQIVND (reference sequence).

This chain connects TRBV6-5 to TRBJ2-7; D perhaps matches TRBD1 (6 bases). There are 16 residues in the CDR3. Germline CDR1 MNHEY, CDR2 SVGAGI. The V end was cut by 2 bases, the J end by 0 bases, with 14 bases between. CDR3 in DNA: TGTGCCAGCAGTTACACGGAGGCAGGGGACTCCTACGAGCAGTACTTC. It encodes CASSYTEAGDSYEQYF.

The V and J genes are TRBV5-1 and TRBJ2-7; D possibly corresponds to TRBD2 (6 bases). The length of the CDR3 is 15 residues. The germline V gene has CDR1 SGHRS and CDR2 YFSETQ. V lost 5 bases, J lost 0 bases, and 15 bases lay in between. The CDR3 spells CASRDKRESSYEQYF. Written as DNA, the CDR3 is TGCGCCAGCAGGGATAAACGGGAGTCCTCCTACGAGCAGTACTTC.

This clone has a handful of counts. CDR3: CASSLSGRDTQYF. DNA of the CDR3: TGTGCCAGCAGCTTATCGGGGAGGGATACGCAGTATTTT. V usage is TRBV7-2 and J usage is TRBJ2-3; D is possibly TRBD2 (6 bases). CDR3 size: 13 residues. Deletions cut 2 bases from V and 6 bases from J, with 9 bases between. Germline CDR1 and CDR2: SGHTA and FQGNSA.